This TCR beta chain stems from a study of beta chain features in type 1 diabetes. Study as a whole: Sorted cells, roughly 100,000,000 in number, were examined across all samples. Overall study findings and caveats: TCRB CDR3s were moderately but significantly shorter in Type 1 diabetes patients in all four CD4+ subsets.

All of the isolated RNA was reverse transcribed, so expressed TCRB transcripts were sequenced. Here immunoSEQ multiplex PCR was the method, and the copy in TCRdb shows in-frame clones only, minus some. The sample has some 270,000 clones, around 9.9% seen once. CDR1 and CDR2 from the germline V gene are SGHTA and FQGNSA. Trimming left V 1 base short and J 4 bases short, with 10 bases between. The length of the CDR3 is 15 residues. As for this clone: What it binds is unknown.

On average, the one heparinised blood draw given by each donor was roughly 100 mL. The V gene is TRBV7-2, the J gene TRBJ2-2; the D gene is possibly TRBD1 (6 bases). The sequenced sample was naive CD4+ T cells from blood. This sequence was found in a young man with type 1 diabetes. CDR3 loop: CASSLVRTVTGELFF. The CDR3 DNA is TGTGCCAGCAGCTTAGTCAGGACAGTCACCGGGGAGCTGTTTTTT.